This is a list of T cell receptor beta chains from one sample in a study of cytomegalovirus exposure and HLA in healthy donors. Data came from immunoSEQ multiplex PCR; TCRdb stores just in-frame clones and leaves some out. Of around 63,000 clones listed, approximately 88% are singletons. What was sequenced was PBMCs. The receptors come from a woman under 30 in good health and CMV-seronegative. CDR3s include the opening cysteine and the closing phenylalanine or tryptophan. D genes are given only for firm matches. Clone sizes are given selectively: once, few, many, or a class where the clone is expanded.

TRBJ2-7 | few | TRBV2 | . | TGTGCCAGCAGTGATGGCGGTTACGAGCAGTACTTC | CASSDGGYEQYF
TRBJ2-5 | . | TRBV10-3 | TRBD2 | TGTGCCATCAGTGGGGGGGCGGGCCAGCGGGAGTGGGAGACCCAGTACTTC | CAISGGAGQREWETQYF
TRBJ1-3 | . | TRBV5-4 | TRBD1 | TGTGCCAGCAGCGCAGCCGGGACAGGATACGGAAACACCATATATTTT | CASSAAGTGYGNTIYF
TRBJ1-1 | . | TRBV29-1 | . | TGCAGCGCTCGACAGACGGGTACTGAAGCTTTCTTT | CSARQTGTEAFF
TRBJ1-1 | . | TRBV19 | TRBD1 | TGTGCCAGTAGTATAGATGGGACAGGGGGTACCCTGAACACTGAAGCTTTCTTT | CASSIDGTGGTLNTEAFF
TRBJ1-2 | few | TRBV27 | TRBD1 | TGTGCCAGCCAACAGGGGGAGATACCCTACCCTAACTATGGCTACACCTTC | CASQQGEIPYPNYGYTF
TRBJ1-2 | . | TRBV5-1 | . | TGCGCCAGCAGGACAGCTAACTATGGCTACACCTTC | CASRTANYGYTF
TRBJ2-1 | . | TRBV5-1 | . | TGCGCCAGCAGCTTGGCCGAAAGGGGGGAGCAGTTCTTC | CASSLAERGEQFF
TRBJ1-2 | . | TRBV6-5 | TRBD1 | TGTGCCAGCCAAGGGGACAGGGGTGGCTATGGCTACACCTTC | CASQGDRGGYGYTF
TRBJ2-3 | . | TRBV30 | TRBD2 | TGTGCCTGGAGTGGTGCGGGAGGCGCGGTAGATACGCAGTATTTT | CAWSGAGGAVDTQYF
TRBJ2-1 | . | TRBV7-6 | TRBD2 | TGTGCCAGCAGCCAAACCGGGACTAGCGGGATTCCTCCCAATGAGCAGTTCTTC | CASSQTGTSGIPPNEQFF
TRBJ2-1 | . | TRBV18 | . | TGTGCCAGCTCACCAAGTAGGGACTCTGTTGCGTTCTTC | CASSPSRDSVAFF
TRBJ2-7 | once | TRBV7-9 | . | TGTGCCAGCAGCCGAACAGGGTTTGGCTACGAGCAGTACTTC | CASSRTGFGYEQYF
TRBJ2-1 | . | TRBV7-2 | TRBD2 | TGTGCCAGCAGGTCGGGACTAGCGGGGCAGATTGAGCAGTTCTTC | CASRSGLAGQIEQFF
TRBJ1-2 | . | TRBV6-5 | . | TGTGCCAGCAGTGAATTGCAGGGAATGGACGGCTACACCTTC | CASSELQGMDGYTF
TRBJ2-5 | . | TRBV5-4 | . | TGTGCCAGCAGCTTAACTCTTCTAGCTGGGTCGGGAGTAGAGACCCAGTACTTC | CASSLTLLAGSGVETQYF
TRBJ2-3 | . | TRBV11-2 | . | TGTGCCAGCAGCAATTTAGGGACTTCCTATAGCACAGATACGCAGTATTTT | CASSNLGTSYSTDTQYF
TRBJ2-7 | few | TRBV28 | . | TGTGCCAGCAAGGGGATCGTCGACGAGCAGTACTTC | CASKGIVDEQYF
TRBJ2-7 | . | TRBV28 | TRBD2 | TGTGCCAGCAGTCGGGGGGGCCTAAGAACCTTCTACGAGCAGTACTTC | CASSRGGLRTFYEQYF
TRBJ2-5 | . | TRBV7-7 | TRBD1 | TGTGCCAGCAGCTTGACAGGGTTGGAGACCCAGTACTTC | CASSLTGLETQYF
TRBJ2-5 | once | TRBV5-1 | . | TGCGCCAGCAGCTTGGCAGCGAGTTGGCAAGAGACCCAGTACTTC | CASSLAASWQETQYF
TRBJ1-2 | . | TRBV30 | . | TGTGCCTGGAGTGTTGGCGGATCATATGGCTACACCTTC | CAWSVGGSYGYTF
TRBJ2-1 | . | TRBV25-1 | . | TGTGCCAGCAGTGAAGTTGGCGGGACCTACAATGAGCAGTTCTTC | CASSEVGGTYNEQFF
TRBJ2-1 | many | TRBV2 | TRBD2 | TGTGCCAGCAGTGAAGCGTGGGAGGGATACAATGAGCAGTTCTTC | CASSEAWEGYNEQFF
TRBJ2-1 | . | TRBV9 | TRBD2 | TGTGCCAGCAGCGTAGCTACGTTAGCGGGAGGGTACAATGAGCAGTTCTTC | CASSVATLAGGYNEQFF
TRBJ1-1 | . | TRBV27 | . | TGTGCCAGCAGGGAATCTGACTCGAACACTGAAGCTTTCTTT | CASRESDSNTEAFF
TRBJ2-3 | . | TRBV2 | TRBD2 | TGTGCCAGCACAGGGACTAGCGGGGGACCAGATACGCAGTATTTT | CASTGTSGGPDTQYF
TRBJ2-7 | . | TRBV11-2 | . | TGTGCCAGCAGCTTCCCTCCTCAGACTTACGAGCAGTACTTC | CASSFPPQTYEQYF
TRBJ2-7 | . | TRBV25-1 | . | TGTGCCAGCAGTGTCGGACAGCCCTACGAGCAGTACTTC | CASSVGQPYEQYF
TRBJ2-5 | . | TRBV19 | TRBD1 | TGTGCCAGTGGACAGGGTCAAGAAGAGACCCAGTACTTC | CASGQGQEETQYF
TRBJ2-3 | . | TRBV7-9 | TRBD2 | TGTGCCAGCAGCCACCTTGTGGCGGGAGATCTAGATACGCAGTATTTT | CASSHLVAGDLDTQYF
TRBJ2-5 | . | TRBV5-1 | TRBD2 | TGCGCCAGCAGCTTGGGACTAGCGGGGGAAGAGACCCAGTACTTC | CASSLGLAGEETQYF
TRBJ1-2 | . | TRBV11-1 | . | TGTGCCAGCAGCTTGCAGGGTTCATATGGCTACACCTTC | CASSLQGSYGYTF
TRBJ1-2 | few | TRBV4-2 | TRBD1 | TGTGCCAGCAGCCCCCCGGACAGGGCAGACTATGGCTACACCTTC | CASSPPDRADYGYTF
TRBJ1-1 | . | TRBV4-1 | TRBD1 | TGCGCCAGCAGCCACCGGACAGGGGGTAATAACATGAACACTGAAGCTTTCTTT | CASSHRTGGNNMNTEAFF
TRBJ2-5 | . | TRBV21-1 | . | TGTGCGACCCCCCGGGACAGCCCGAACCAAGAGACCCAGTACTTC | CATPRDSPNQETQYF
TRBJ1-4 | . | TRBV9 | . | TGTGCCAGCAGTGCCGGCGCTAGTGGGGAAAAACTGTTTTTT | CASSAGASGEKLFF
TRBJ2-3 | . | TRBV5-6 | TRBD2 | TGTGCCAGCAGCTTTTCGGGGGGTAGCACAGATACGCAGTATTTT | CASSFSGGSTDTQYF
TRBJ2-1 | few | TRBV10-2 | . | TGCGCCAGCGGGCTATCTGGTGCCGATGAGCAGTTCTTC | CASGLSGADEQFF
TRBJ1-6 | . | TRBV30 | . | TGTGCTTTCGACCGAGGGGGTAATTCTTCACCCCTCCACTTT | CAFDRGGNSSPLHF
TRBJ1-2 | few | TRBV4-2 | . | TGTGCCAGCAGCCAAGCTGACTATGGCTACACCTTC | CASSQADYGYTF
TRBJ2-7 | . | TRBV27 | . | TGTGCCAGCAGTTTTGGGAGCGGATACGAGCAGTACTTC | CASSFGSGYEQYF
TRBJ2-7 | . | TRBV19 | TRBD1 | TGTGCCAGTAGTGACATATCGACAGGGACCTACGAGCAGTACTTC | CASSDISTGTYEQYF
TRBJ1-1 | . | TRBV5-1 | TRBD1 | TGCGCCAGCAGCCCGGGACAGGGTTTTACTGAAGCTTTCTTT | CASSPGQGFTEAFF
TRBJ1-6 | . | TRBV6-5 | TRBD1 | TGTGCCAGCAGTTACACTATCCGGACAGGGGATTCACCCCTCCACTTT | CASSYTIRTGDSPLHF
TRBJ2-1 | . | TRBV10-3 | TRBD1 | TGTGCCATCACAGGGGGCCTAGGGTACAATGAGCAGTTCTTC | CAITGGLGYNEQFF